This TCR beta chain was sequenced during a study of CD8 T cells in ankylosing spondylitis. Points from the study as a whole: Within peripheral blood, clones linked to disease were CD8+ and relatively rare. Reported data indicate significant enrichment of disease-linked clones within matched ankylosing spondylitis synovial fluid. Among TCR beta sequences, a motif of fewer than 10 highly homologous variants appeared characteristic of ankylosing spondylitis blood. Previous work reported some of these motif variants in the synovial fluid and blood of reactive arthritis.

The V and J ends lost 0 bases and 7 bases, in that order; junction bases with no gene match: 7. Germline V CDR1 and CDR2: DFQATT, SNEGSKA (reference sequence). The CDR3 totals 15 residues. TCRdb analysed the 5' RACE reads with MiXCR anew, one entry per CDR3 protein. The sample lists 240,000 or so distinct CDR3 sequences, 8% to 9.5% seen once, with under 7.5% in the top ten. This clonotype was recorded many times. The antigen is undetermined. Sequencing was carried out using blood, either unsorted or a sorted T cell fraction (not recorded which). This TCR came from a male donor with ankylosing spondylitis or in good health (not recorded which). V is TRBV20-1 and J is TRBJ1-4, with 8 bases matching TRBD1. The CDR3 loop is CSARDQGATGEKLFF. The CDR3 DNA is TGCAGTGCTAGAGACCAGGGGGCGACAGGTGAAAAACTGTTTTTT.